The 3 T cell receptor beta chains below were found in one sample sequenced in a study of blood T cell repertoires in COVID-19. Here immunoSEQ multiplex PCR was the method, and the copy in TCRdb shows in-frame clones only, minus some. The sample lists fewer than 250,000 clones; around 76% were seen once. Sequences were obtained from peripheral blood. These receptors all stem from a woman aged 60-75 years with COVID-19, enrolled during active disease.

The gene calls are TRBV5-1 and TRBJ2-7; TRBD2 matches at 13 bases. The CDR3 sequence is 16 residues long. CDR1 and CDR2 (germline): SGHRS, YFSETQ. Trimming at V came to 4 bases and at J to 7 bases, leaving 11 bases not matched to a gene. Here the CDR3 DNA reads TGCGCCAGCAGCCCTATCTTGGGACTAGCGGGAACGGAGCAGTACTTC. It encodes CASSPILGLAGTEQYF.

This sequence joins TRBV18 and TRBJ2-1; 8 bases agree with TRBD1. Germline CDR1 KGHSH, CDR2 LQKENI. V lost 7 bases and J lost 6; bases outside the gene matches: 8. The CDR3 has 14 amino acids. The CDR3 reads CASLGGQGGNEQFF. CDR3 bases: TGTGCCAGCTTAGGCGGACAGGGTGGCAATGAGCAGTTCTTC.

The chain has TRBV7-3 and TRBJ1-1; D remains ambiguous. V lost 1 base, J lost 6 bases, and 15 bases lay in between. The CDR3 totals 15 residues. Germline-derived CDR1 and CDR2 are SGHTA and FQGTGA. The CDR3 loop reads CASSLKGGRYPEAFF. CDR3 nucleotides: TGTGCCAGCAGCTTAAAGGGCGGGCGCTACCCTGAAGCTTTCTTT.